Below, 21 T cell receptor beta chains from the same sample are listed, as sequenced in a study of T cell changes during pregnancy in multiple sclerosis. Here immunoSEQ multiplex PCR was the method, and the copy in TCRdb shows in-frame clones only, minus some. The table has around 80,000 clones, 90% to 95% seen once; the top ten hold more than 1%. Sequences were derived from peripheral blood, sampled in the second trimester of pregnancy. Receptors originate from a female donor with multiple sclerosis, enrolled in a pregnancy study.

The rearrangement links TRBV12-5 to TRBJ2-7, with 7 bases aligning to TRBD2. Losses at the gene ends were 6 bases for V and 7 bases for J; bases not matched to a gene: 6. The CDR3 has 12 residues. Germline V CDR1 and CDR2: LGHNT, FRNRAP. The CDR3 sequence: CASGGSGREQYF. The DNA for the CDR3 is TGTGCTAGTGGGGGGTCCGGGAGGGAGCAGTACTTC.

The chain is built from TRBV27 and TRBJ2-7, with 11 bases identical to TRBD1. V was clipped by 8 bases and J by 6 bases; unmatched bases: 12. The CDR3 runs to 15 residues. Looked up from germline, CDR1 is MNHEY and CDR2 is SMNVEV (reference sequence). Here the CDR3 reads CASGSPGTGGSEQYF. CDR3 nucleotide sequence: TGTGCCAGCGGCTCTCCCGGGACAGGGGGGAGCGAGCAGTACTTC.

This clone is a singleton in its sample. The chain combines TRBV4-1 with TRBJ2-7; 10 nucleotides match TRBD1. Germline values: CDR1 MGHRA, CDR2 YSYEKL. V dropped 4 bases and J dropped 3; count of bases not matched to a gene: 9. The CDR3 runs to 16 residues. CDR3 amino acids: CASSPSAGTGVYEQYF. The CDR3, as DNA: TGCGCCAGCAGCCCCTCAGCGGGGACAGGGGTCTACGAGCAGTACTTC.

In this sample, this clone turned up once. J is TRBJ1-5 and V is TRBV7-2; D unresolved. The CDR3 length is 17 residues. V was trimmed by 5 bases and J by 3 bases, leaving 20 bases between them. Germline V lookup: CDR1 SGHTA, CDR2 FQGNSA. The CDR3 nucleotides are TGTGCCAGCAGCCTACAGACACGATTGAGATCCAATCAGCCCCAGCATTTT. Its translation is CASSLQTRLRSNQPQHF.

This chain uses TRBV7-8 with TRBJ2-7; 7 bases match TRBD1. The CDR3 runs to 15 residues. Per the germline V gene, CDR1 is SGHVS and CDR2 is FQNEAQ. Trimming cost V 7 bases and J 3 bases; bases outside gene matches: 12. The CDR3 reads CASTNISGQFYEQYF. The DNA of the CDR3 is TGTGCCAGCACAAACATATCGGGACAGTTCTACGAGCAGTACTTC.

The chain has TRBV15 and TRBJ1-1; 7 nucleotides align to TRBD1. Per germline, CDR1 LNHNV and CDR2 YYDKDF (reference sequence). The CDR3 runs 16 residues. Trimming at V came to 3 bases and at J to 5 bases, leaving 12 bases not matched to a gene. This CDR3 is CATSRGRTGTRTEAFF. CDR3 nucleotide sequence: TGTGCCACCAGCAGGGGCCGGACAGGCACTCGGACTGAAGCTTTCTTT. The whole variable domain, filled in from reference TRBV15 and TRBJ1-1, reads DAMVIQNPRYQVTQFGKPVTLSCSQTLNHNVMYWYQQKSSQAPKLLFHYYDKDFNNEADTPDNFQSRRPNTSFCFLDIRSPGLGDTAMYLCATSRGRTGTRTEAFFGQGTRLTVV.

The chain carries TRBV6-5 and TRBJ2-7, with 12 positions matching TRBD2. Germline V gives CDR1 MNHEY, CDR2 SVGAGI. This CDR3 spans 12 amino acids. The trim removed 8 bases at V and 6 bases at J, leaving 2 bases unmatched. This CDR3 reads CASGLAGREQYF. The CDR3 DNA is TGTGCCAGCGGACTAGCGGGACGCGAGCAGTACTTC.

V is TRBV30 and J is TRBJ1-1; D is possibly TRBD1 (5 bases). V lost 4 bases, J lost 1 base, and 10 bases lay in between. The CDR3 has 13 residues. Germline loops: CDR1 GTSNPN, CDR2 SVGIG (reference sequence). CDR3 DNA sequence: TGTGCCTGGACCCTGGACAAGAACACTGAAGCTTTCTTT. This sequence encodes CAWTLDKNTEAFF.

This clone was seen once. The chain uses TRBV29-1 and TRBJ1-2, with TRBD1 matching 7 bases. The CDR3 is 13 amino acids. Unmatched junction bases numbered 11, after V lost 7 bases and J lost 6 bases. Germline V gene lookup returns CDR1 SQVTM and CDR2 ANQGSEA. In DNA form, the CDR3 reads TGCAGCGCAGGGGACAGCATGATAAATGGCTACACCTTC. Amino acids: CSAGDSMINGYTF.

The chain is built from TRBV7-9 and TRBJ2-3; no firm D call. The germline V and J ends were trimmed by 5 bases and 3 bases, with 3 bases remaining between them. There are 11 residues in the CDR3. Looked up from germline, CDR1 is SEHNR and CDR2 is FQNEAQ (reference sequence). The CDR3 region is CASSRTDTQYF. The CDR3 DNA reads as TGTGCCAGCAGCCGGACAGATACGCAGTATTTT.

This clone has a handful of counts. This chain links TRBV6-1 with TRBJ2-2, with TRBD2 matching over 11 bases. CDR1 is MNHNS and CDR2 is SASEGT in the germline V gene. V shed 6 bases and J 3 bases; nucleotides not matched to a gene: 0. There are 14 residues in the CDR3. CDR3 in DNA: TGTGCCAGCAGACTAGCGGGAGACACCGGGGAGCTGTTTTTT. Translating it yields CASRLAGDTGELFF.

CDR3 region: CASSNRVGIAEAFF. The CDR3 region has the DNA TGCGCCAGCAGTAACAGGGTTGGTATCGCTGAAGCTTTCTTT. The rearrangement links TRBV10-2 to TRBJ1-1; possible D gene TRBD1, 6 bases. CDR3 length: 14 residues. V was clipped by 5 bases and J by 6 bases, with 16 bases between them. Germline assignment: CDR1 WSHSY and CDR2 SAAADI.

The rearrangement links TRBV21-1 to TRBJ2-5; the table's D call TRBD2 went unverified against the DNA. TRBV21-1 constitutes a pseudogene. The CDR3 length is 15 residues. CDR3 loop: CASSKEGLGKETQYF. The CDR3 coding sequence is TGTGCCAGCAGCAAAGAGGGACTGGGGAAAGAGACCCAGTACTTC.

The chain recombines TRBV18 with TRBJ1-3; TRBD1 aligns across 7 bases. V lost 5 bases and J lost 4; bases outside the gene matches: 14. This CDR3 comprises 17 residues. From germline, CDR1 is KGHSH and CDR2 LQKENI. CDR3 coding DNA: TGTGCCAGCTCATTCCCCCCGAGGACAGGCCGGGGAAACACCATATATTTT. This codes for CASSFPPRTGRGNTIYF.

V usage is TRBV29-1 and J usage is TRBJ2-7; 8 nucleotides align to TRBD1. CDR1 and CDR2 (germline): SQVTM, ANQGSEA. V lost 2 bases and J lost 4; bases outside the gene matches: 10. The CDR3 has 15 amino acids. For the CDR3, the DNA is TGCAGCGTTGAACGGACAGGGTCTTCCAATTACGAGCAGTACTTC. It encodes CSVERTGSSNYEQYF.

The rearrangement joins TRBV7-9 to TRBJ1-3; D not resolved. V gave up 4 bases and J gave up 0 bases, with 13 bases separating them. This CDR3 has 16 amino acids. Germline V gene lookup returns CDR1 SEHNR and CDR2 FQNEAQ (reference sequence). The CDR3 DNA reads TGTGCCAGCAGCTCAACAGACCCAACCTCTGGAAACACCATATATTTT. Its translation is CASSSTDPTSGNTIYF.

This rearrangement joins TRBV10-1 to TRBJ1-2, with 9 bases identical to TRBD1. The germline gives CDR1 WNHNN, CDR2 SYGVQD (reference sequence). J was trimmed by 5 bases and V by 6 bases; bases with no gene match: 4. CDR3 length: 13 residues. CDR3 in amino acids: CASSPGTGYGYTF. CDR3 coding DNA: TGCGCCAGCAGCCCCGGGACAGGGTATGGCTACACCTTC.

This chain connects TRBV6-1 to TRBJ2-7; D perhaps matches TRBD2 (6 bases). Germline assignment: CDR1 MNHNS and CDR2 SASEGT. The CDR3 extends over 15 amino acids. The V gene lost 1 base and the J gene lost 4 bases, with 14 bases spanning the gap. CDR3 sequence (DNA): TGTGCCAGCAGTGAAGAGGGTCAGGGAGGTTACGAGCAGTACTTC. Translating it yields CASSEEGQGGYEQYF.

The chain is built from TRBV28 and TRBJ1-2; 8 nucleotides match TRBD1. The CDR3 has 15 amino acids. The germline V gene encodes CDR1 MDHEN and CDR2 SYDVKM. The V and J ends lost 6 bases and 8 bases, in that order; junction bases with no gene match: 14. CDR3 sequence reads: CASSQGGQARRGYTF. The CDR3, as DNA: TGTGCCAGCAGCCAAGGGGGACAGGCCCGCCGGGGCTACACCTTC.

Only one count was recorded for this clone. The chain uses TRBV9 and TRBJ2-1, with 8 nucleotides matching TRBD2. V was pared by 2 bases and J by 2 bases, with 9 bases of the junction left unmatched. Germline CDR1 and CDR2: SGDLS and YYNGEE. There are 17 residues in the CDR3. CDR3 DNA: TGTGCCAGCAGCGTGTCGGGGGGGGGCGGGACCTACAATGAGCAGTTCTTC. It specifies CASSVSGGGGTYNEQFF.

The chain recombines TRBV5-6 with TRBJ2-2, with TRBD1 matching 8 bases. Germline V CDR1 and CDR2: SGHDT, YYEEEE. V lost 0 bases and J lost 7; bases outside the gene matches: 8. This CDR3 contains 16 residues. The CDR3 reads CASSLASGGAGGELFF. The CDR3 nucleotides are TGTGCCAGCAGCTTGGCATCAGGGGGCGCGGGCGGGGAGCTGTTTTTT.